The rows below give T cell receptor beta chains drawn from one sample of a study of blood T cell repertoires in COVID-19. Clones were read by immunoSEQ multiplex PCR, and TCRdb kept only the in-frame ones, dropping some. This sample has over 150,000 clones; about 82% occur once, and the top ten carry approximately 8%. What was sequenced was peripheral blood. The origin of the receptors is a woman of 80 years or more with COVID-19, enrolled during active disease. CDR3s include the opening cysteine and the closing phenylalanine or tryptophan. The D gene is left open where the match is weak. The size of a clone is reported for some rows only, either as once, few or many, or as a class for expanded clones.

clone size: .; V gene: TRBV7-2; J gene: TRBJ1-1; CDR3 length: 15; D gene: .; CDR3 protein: CASSLLGRGNTEAFF; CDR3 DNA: TGTGCCAGCAGCTTACTCGGGCGGGGGAACACTGAAGCTTTCTTT
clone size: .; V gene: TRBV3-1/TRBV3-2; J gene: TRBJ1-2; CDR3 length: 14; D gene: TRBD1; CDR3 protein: CASSQDHRGRGYTF; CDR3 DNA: TGTGCCAGCAGCCAAGATCACAGGGGTAGAGGCTACACCTTC
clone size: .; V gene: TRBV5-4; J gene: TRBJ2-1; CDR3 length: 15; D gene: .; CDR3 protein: CASSPEGGNYNEQFF; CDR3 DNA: TGTGCCAGCAGCCCGGAGGGGGGGAACTACAATGAGCAGTTCTTC
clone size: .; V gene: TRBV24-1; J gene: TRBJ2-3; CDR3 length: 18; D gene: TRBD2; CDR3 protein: CATSDPPTSGGPTDTQYF; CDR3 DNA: TGTGCCACCAGTGATCCACCGACTAGCGGGGGGCCCACAGATACGCAGTATTTT
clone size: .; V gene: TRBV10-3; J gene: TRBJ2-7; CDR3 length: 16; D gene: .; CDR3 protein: CAISESGVGAIYEQYF; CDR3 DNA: TGTGCCATCAGTGAGTCCGGAGTGGGAGCTATCTACGAGCAGTACTTC
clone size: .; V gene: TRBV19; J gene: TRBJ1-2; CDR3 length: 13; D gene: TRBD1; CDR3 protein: CASSGTAGYGYTF; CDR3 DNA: TGTGCCAGTAGCGGGACAGCGGGCTATGGCTACACCTTC
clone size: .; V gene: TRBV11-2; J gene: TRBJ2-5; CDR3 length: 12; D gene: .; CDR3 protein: CASSLGRGTQYF; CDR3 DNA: TGTGCCAGCAGCTTAGGCCGGGGGACCCAGTACTTC
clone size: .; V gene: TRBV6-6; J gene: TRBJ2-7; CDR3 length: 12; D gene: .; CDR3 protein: CASSPENYEQYF; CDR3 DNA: TGTGCCAGCAGTCCTGAGAATTACGAGCAGTACTTC
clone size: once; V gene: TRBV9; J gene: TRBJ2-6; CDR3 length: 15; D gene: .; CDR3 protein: CASSVVPTGANVLTF; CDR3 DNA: TGTGCCAGCAGCGTAGTTCCAACTGGGGCCAACGTCCTGACTTTC
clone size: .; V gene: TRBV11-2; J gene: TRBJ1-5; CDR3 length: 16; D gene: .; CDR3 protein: CASRDIRAFGNQPQHF; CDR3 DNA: TGTGCCAGCAGGGACATTAGGGCGTTTGGCAATCAGCCCCAGCATTTT
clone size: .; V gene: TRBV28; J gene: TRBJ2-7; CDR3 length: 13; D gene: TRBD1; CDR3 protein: CASRTGQTYEQYF; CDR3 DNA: TGTGCCAGCCGGACAGGCCAGACCTACGAGCAGTACTTC
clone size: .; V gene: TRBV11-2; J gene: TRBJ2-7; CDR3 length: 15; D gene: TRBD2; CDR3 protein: CASSLEGTSTYEQYF; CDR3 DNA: TGTGCCAGCAGCTTAGAGGGGACTAGTACCTACGAGCAGTACTTC